Listed below are T cell receptor beta chains from one sample, sequenced in a study of response to subunit inactivated influenza vaccine. TCRdb ran MiXCR on the RT-PCR reads and lists one entry per CDR3 protein. The sample gives about 610,000 distinct CDR3 sequences, 14% of which show up once; 11% is in the top ten. Specimen: PBMCs from blood, collected less than 13 days after vaccination. These receptors all stem from a man in his fifties who received an inactivated influenza vaccine. Each CDR3 is given with its conserved first and last residue. The D gene is left open where the match is weak. Size is omitted from some rows. Given values are once, few, many or a class for expanded clones.

size,J,D,V,CDR3,DNA
few,TRBJ2-7,TRBD2,TRBV2,CASSSSGPSYEQYF,TGTGCCAGCAGCAGTAGCGGGCCATCCTACGAGCAGTACTTC
-,TRBJ2-1,TRBD2,TRBV20-1,CSARSGGVIYHSYNEQFF,TGCAGTGCTCGGAGCGGGGGGGTGATCTACCACTCCTACAATGAGCAGTTCTTC
-,TRBJ2-7,TRBD2,TRBV7-3,CASSISGLAGGEQYF,TGTGCCAGCAGCATATCGGGACTAGCGGGAGGCGAGCAGTACTTC
-,TRBJ1-2,TRBD1,TRBV6-2/TRBV6-3,CASSRGQAVYGYTF,TGTGCCAGCAGCCGGGGACAGGCAGTCTATGGCTACACCTTC
few,TRBJ2-7,-,TRBV6-5,CASSYSPGTTYEQYF,TGTGCCAGCAGTTACTCTCCAGGGACGACCTACGAGCAGTACTTC
-,TRBJ1-5,TRBD1,TRBV6-2/TRBV6-3,CASNDRGPSNQPQHF,TGTGCCAGCAACGACAGGGGCCCATCCAATCAGCCCCAGCATTTT
-,TRBJ2-1,-,TRBV7-2,CASSLGEAGEQFF,TGTGCCAGCAGCTTAGGGGAGGCGGGCGAGCAGTTCTTC
few,TRBJ1-2,-,TRBV7-9,CASSLEEGRENYGYTF,TGTGCCAGCAGCTTAGAAGAGGGCAGGGAGAACTATGGCTACACCTTC
-,TRBJ1-4,-,TRBV4-2,CASSQAGSGLVFF,TGTGCCAGCAGCCAAGCGGGGTCGGGGTTAGTGTTTTTT
few,TRBJ2-2,-,TRBV5-5,CASSRDLGLLNTGELFF,TGTGCCAGCAGTCGGGACTTAGGTCTCCTGAACACCGGGGAGCTGTTTTTT
few,TRBJ2-5,-,TRBV29-1,CSVDGQPRETQYF,TGCAGCGTTGACGGACAGCCCCGGGAGACCCAGTACTTC
-,TRBJ2-6,-,TRBV29-1,CSALQGSGANVLTF,TGCAGCGCATTACAGGGATCTGGGGCCAACGTCCTGACTTTC
few,TRBJ1-6,-,TRBV20-1,CSATPAGAYNSPLHF,TGCAGTGCTACCCCCGCGGGGGCGTATAATTCACCCCTCCACTTT
-,TRBJ2-4,-,TRBV11-2,CASSLGGYDIQYF,TGTGCCAGCAGCTTAGGGGGTTACGACATTCAGTACTTC
-,TRBJ2-3,TRBD2,TRBV7-2,CASSRSSGIIDTQYF,TGTGCCAGCAGCAGATCTAGCGGGATAATAGATACGCAGTATTTT
-,TRBJ2-1,TRBD2,TRBV20-1,CSATSGGRGEQFF,TGCAGTGCAACTAGCGGGGGAAGGGGTGAGCAGTTCTTC
-,TRBJ2-2,-,TRBV5-1,CASSLVYGWNTGELFF,TGCGCCAGCAGCTTGGTCTACGGGTGGAACACCGGGGAGCTGTTTTTT
few,TRBJ2-5,-,TRBV12-3/TRBV12-4,CASSPRQEETQYF,TGTGCCAGCAGTCCAAGACAGGAAGAGACCCAGTACTTC
many,TRBJ1-2,-,TRBV7-2,CASSQGTYGYTF,TGTGCCAGCAGCCAGGGGACCTATGGCTACACCTTC
many,TRBJ2-3,TRBD1,TRBV5-1,CASSFGQVEDTQYF,TGCGCCAGCAGCTTTGGACAGGTAGAGGATACGCAGTATTTT
few,TRBJ2-1,TRBD2,TRBV29-1,CSVAQRDVGEQFF,TGCAGCGTCGCACAGCGGGATGTCGGTGAGCAGTTCTTC
-,TRBJ2-3,-,TRBV30,CAWRGYRDTDTQDF,TGTGCCTGGAGGGGCTACAGAGACACAGATACGCAGGATTTT
few,TRBJ1-6,TRBD1,TRBV6-2/TRBV6-3,CASSYRGQGASSSYNSPLHF,TGTGCCAGCAGTTACCGGGGACAGGGGGCTTCCAGCTCCTATAATTCACCCCTCCACTTT
few,TRBJ2-2,-,TRBV5-6,CASSYATGELFF,TGTGCCAGCAGCTACGCCACCGGGGAGCTGTTTTTT
-,TRBJ1-1,-,TRBV4-3,CASSQDQHPNTEAFF,TGCGCCAGCAGCCAAGATCAACACCCAAACACTGAAGCTTTCTTT
few,TRBJ2-1,-,TRBV6-2/TRBV6-3,CASGRGNEQFF,TGTGCCAGCGGCCGCGGCAATGAGCAGTTCTTC
few,TRBJ1-1,TRBD1,TRBV27,CASSLSAFGTVQRAFF,TGTGCCAGCAGTTTATCCGCCTTTGGGACAGTACAGAGGGCTTTCTTT
-,TRBJ1-1,-,TRBV4-3,CASSQGGTNEAFF,TGCGCCAGCAGCCAAGGGGGGACAAATGAAGCTTTCTTT
few,TRBJ2-2,-,TRBV11-2,CASSPLRSTGELFF,TGTGCCAGCAGCCCGCTCAGGAGCACCGGGGAGCTGTTTTTT
few,TRBJ1-5,TRBD1,TRBV6-1,CASTQIRTGRSQPQHF,TGTGCCAGCACCCAGATTAGGACAGGGCGGTCGCAGCCCCAGCATTTT
many,TRBJ2-7,-,TRBV13,CASSLARYEQYF,TGTGCCAGCAGCTTAGCGCGGTACGAGCAGTACTTC
-,TRBJ2-2,-,TRBV28,CASRFWGGGQDANTGELFF,TGTGCCAGCAGATTTTGGGGGGGCGGACAGGACGCGAACACCGGGGAGCTGTTTTTT
-,TRBJ2-3,TRBD1,TRBV7-9,CASSRAGTGSTDTQYF,TGTGCCAGCAGCAGAGCCGGGACAGGTAGCACAGATACGCAGTATTTT
few,TRBJ2-7,TRBD2,TRBV7-2,CASRRLAGVYEQYF,TGTGCCAGCAGGCGACTAGCGGGAGTTTACGAGCAGTACTTC
few,TRBJ2-5,-,TRBV10-3,CAISESGGWETQYF,TGTGCCATCAGTGAGTCCGGGGGCTGGGAGACCCAGTACTTC
many,TRBJ1-5,-,TRBV20-1,CSARTGNSNQPQHF,TGCAGTGCTAGGACCGGAAACAGCAATCAGCCCCAGCATTTT
few,TRBJ2-1,-,TRBV25-1,CASSEEENVSYNEQFF,TGTGCCAGCAGTGAGGAGGAGAATGTCTCCTACAATGAGCAGTTCTTC
many,TRBJ2-2,-,TRBV4-1,CASSPFNTGELFF,TGCGCCAGCAGCCCCTTTAACACCGGGGAGCTGTTTTTT
many,TRBJ1-3,-,TRBV6-2/TRBV6-3,CASSLGVSGNTIYF,TGTGCCAGCAGTCTGGGAGTCTCTGGAAACACCATATATTTT
-,TRBJ2-1,-,TRBV20-1,CSATDYNEQFF,TGCAGTGCTACCGACTACAATGAGCAGTTCTTC
many,TRBJ2-2,-,TRBV6-1,CASRHTKGIPGELFF,TGTGCCAGCAGACACACGAAAGGGATCCCCGGGGAGCTGTTTTTT
-,TRBJ2-7,-,TRBV5-1,CASSSLTGSSYEQYF,TGCGCCAGCAGCTCTTTGACGGGCAGTTCCTACGAGCAGTACTTC
-,TRBJ1-2,-,TRBV30,CAGSFGFSYGYTF,TGTGCCGGTTCCTTCGGGTTTTCTTATGGCTACACCTTC
few,TRBJ2-5,-,TRBV18,CASSPNTQETQYF,TGTGCCAGCTCCCCTAATACACAAGAGACCCAGTACTTC
few,TRBJ2-1,-,TRBV20-1,CVGGANEQFF,TGCGTCGGAGGTGCAAATGAGCAGTTCTTC
-,TRBJ2-1,-,TRBV6-2/TRBV6-3,CASQREFINEQFF,TGTGCCAGTCAGAGAGAGTTTATCAATGAGCAGTTCTTC
-,TRBJ1-1,-,TRBV24-1,CATSDWVDGEAFF,TGTGCCACCAGTGATTGGGTAGATGGAGAAGCTTTCTTT
-,TRBJ2-1,TRBD2,TRBV5-1,CASSVQTSGGYNEQFF,TGCGCCAGCAGCGTCCAGACTAGCGGGGGGTACAATGAGCAGTTCTTC
few,TRBJ2-7,-,TRBV10-3,CAAGPGVKYEQYF,TGTGCCGCGGGGCCTGGGGTTAAGTACGAGCAGTACTTC
many,TRBJ2-3,TRBD2,TRBV6-4,CASSGVAGKEDTQYF,TGTGCCAGCAGTGGGGTAGCGGGAAAAGAAGATACGCAGTATTTT
-,TRBJ2-5,-,TRBV11-2,CASSLTGAGSYQETQYF,TGTGCCAGCAGCTTGACGGGGGCAGGGAGTTATCAAGAGACCCAGTACTTC
-,TRBJ2-7,-,TRBV7-9,CASSLAFGGYEQYF,TGTGCCAGCAGCTTAGCCTTTGGGGGTTACGAGCAGTACTTC
few,TRBJ1-6,-,TRBV12-3/TRBV12-4,CASGDSASPLHF,TGTGCCAGCGGGGATAGTGCTTCACCCCTCCACTTT
-,TRBJ2-3,-,TRBV4-3,CASSQRSQNLADTQYF,TGCGCCAGCAGCCAACGGTCACAGAATCTGGCAGATACGCAGTATTTT
few,TRBJ1-1,TRBD1,TRBV30,CAWSRQGNTEAFF,TGTGCCTGGAGTAGACAGGGAAACACTGAAGCTTTCTTT
many,TRBJ2-3,TRBD2,TRBV6-2/TRBV6-3,CASERTSGGTDTQYF,TGTGCCAGCGAAAGGACTAGCGGGGGCACAGATACGCAGTATTTT
-,TRBJ1-2,-,TRBV3-1,CASSQDRVGAQNGYTF,TGTGCCAGCAGCCAAGATCGGGTGGGGGCGCAAAATGGCTACACCTTC
many,TRBJ2-7,-,TRBV5-1,CASSFFQGYEQYF,TGCGCCAGCAGCTTTTTCCAGGGGTACGAGCAGTACTTC